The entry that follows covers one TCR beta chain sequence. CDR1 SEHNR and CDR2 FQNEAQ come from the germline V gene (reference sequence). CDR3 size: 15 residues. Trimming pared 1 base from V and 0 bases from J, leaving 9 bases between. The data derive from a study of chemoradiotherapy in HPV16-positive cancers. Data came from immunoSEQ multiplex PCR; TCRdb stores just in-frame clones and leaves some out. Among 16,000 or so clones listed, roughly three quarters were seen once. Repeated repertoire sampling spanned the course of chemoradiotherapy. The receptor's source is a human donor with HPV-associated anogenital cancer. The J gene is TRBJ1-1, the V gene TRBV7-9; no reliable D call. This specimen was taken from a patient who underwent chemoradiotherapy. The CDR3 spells CASSLGKIMNTEAFF. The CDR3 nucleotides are TGTGCCAGCAGCTTAGGAAAGATCATGAACACTGAAGCTTTCTTT.